Given below is one T cell receptor beta chain in context. What it binds is unknown. Time point of the sample: week 23, last vaccination. What each vaccine dose contained was 300 ug of mutant IDH1 20-mer peptide, accompanied by topical imiquimod. TCRdb's table, derived via immunoSEQ multiplex PCR, lists solely in-frame clones and lacks some. The repertoire holds approximately 44,000 clones, with around 90% as singletons. This entry is derived from a study of a mutant IDH1 vaccine in newly diagnosed glioma. Overall study: The patients received vaccinations eight times, in weeks 1, 3, 5, 7, 11, 15, 19 and 23. Patients had received radiotherapy, temozolomide, or both previously, most receiving both. The sex distribution of treated patients was about 62% male and about 38% female, with a mean age of around 40 years.

The study's findings and limits: Changes to the top peripheral T cell clonotypes appeared unrelated to pseudoprogression.

The germline CDR1 and CDR2 sequences are SGHTA and FQGTGA. The ends were cut back, 0 bases at V and 7 bases at J, with 12 bases in the middle. This CDR3 is built from 14 residues. This sequence was found in a man aged 45-65 years with glioma. The rearrangement joins TRBV7-3 to TRBJ2-5; D perhaps matches TRBD2 (6 bases). The sequencing used PBMCs, collected from a glioma patient whose treatment included an IDH1 peptide vaccine. In DNA form, the CDR3 reads TGTGCCAGCAGCTTAACTGGCACCGGGGGGACCCAGTACTTC. Translated, it gives CASSLTGTGGTQYF.